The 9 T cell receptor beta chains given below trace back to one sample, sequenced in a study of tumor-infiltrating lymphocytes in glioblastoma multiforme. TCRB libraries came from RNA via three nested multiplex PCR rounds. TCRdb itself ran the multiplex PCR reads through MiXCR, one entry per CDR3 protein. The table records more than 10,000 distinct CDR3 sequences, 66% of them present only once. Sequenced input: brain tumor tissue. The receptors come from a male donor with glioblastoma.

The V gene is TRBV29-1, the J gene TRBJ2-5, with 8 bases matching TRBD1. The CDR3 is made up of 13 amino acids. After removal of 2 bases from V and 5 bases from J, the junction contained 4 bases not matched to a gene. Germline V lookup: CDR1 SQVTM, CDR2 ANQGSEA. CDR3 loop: CSVEIDRGETQYF. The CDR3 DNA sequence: TGCAGCGTTGAAATCGACAGGGGCGAGACCCAGTACTTC.

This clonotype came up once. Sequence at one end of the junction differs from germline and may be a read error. The CDR3 reads CCASLGLAIDEQYF. The CDR3 DNA reads TGCTGTGCTAGTCTAGGACTCGCGATCGATGAGCAGTACTTC. The V and J genes are TRBV20-1 and TRBJ2-7, with TRBD2 as a possible D gene (5 bases). This CDR3 is 14 amino acids long. Germline values: CDR1 DFQATT, CDR2 SNEGSKA (reference sequence).

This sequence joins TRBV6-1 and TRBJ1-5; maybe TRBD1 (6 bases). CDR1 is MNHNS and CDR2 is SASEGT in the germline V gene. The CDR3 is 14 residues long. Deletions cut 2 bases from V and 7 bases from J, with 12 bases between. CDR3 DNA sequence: TGTGCCAGCAGTGAACCTACAGGGATCCAGCCCCAGCATTTT. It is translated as CASSEPTGIQPQHF.

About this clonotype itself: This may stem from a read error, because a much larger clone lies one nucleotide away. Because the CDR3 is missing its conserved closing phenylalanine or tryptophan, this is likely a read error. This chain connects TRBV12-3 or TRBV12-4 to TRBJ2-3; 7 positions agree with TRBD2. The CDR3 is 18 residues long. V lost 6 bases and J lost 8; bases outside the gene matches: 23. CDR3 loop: CASRTGLVGGKRRGTQYS. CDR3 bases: TGTGCCAGCAGAACCGGACTAGTGGGAGGCAAAAGGCGAGGTACGCAGTATTCT.

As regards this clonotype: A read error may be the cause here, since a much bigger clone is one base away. CDR3 protein: CASSFVAGQGNEKLFF. DNA for the CDR3: TGTGCCAGCAGCTTTGTCGCGGGACAGGGGAATGAAAAACTGTTTTTT. The chain combines TRBV7-2 with TRBJ1-4, with 10 bases identical to TRBD1. CDR1 is SGHTA and CDR2 is FQGNSA in the germline V gene. The CDR3 spans 16 residues. With 3 bases clipped from V and 5 bases from J, the junction kept 6 bases outside the gene matches.

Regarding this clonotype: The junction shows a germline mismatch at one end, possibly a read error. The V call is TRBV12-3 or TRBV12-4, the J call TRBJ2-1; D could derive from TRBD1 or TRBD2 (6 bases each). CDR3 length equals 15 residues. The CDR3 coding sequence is TGTGCCAGCGTTACCCTTGGGGGGCCGGAGAATGGACAGTTCTTT. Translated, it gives CASVTLGGPENGQFF.

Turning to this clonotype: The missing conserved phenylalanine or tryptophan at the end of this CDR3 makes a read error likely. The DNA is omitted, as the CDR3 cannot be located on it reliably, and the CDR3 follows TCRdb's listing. This CDR3 reads CASSIPPSKHNSPLHL. The chain couples TRBV21-1 to TRBJ1-6; the table names TRBD1, a call not compared with the DNA. TRBV21-1 is an annotated pseudogene. With termini counted, the CDR3 has 16 amino acids.

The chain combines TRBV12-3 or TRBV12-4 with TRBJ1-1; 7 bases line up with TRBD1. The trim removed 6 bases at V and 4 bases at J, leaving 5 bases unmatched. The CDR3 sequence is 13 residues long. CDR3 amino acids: CASRTQGITEAFF. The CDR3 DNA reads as TGTGCCAGCAGAACACAGGGGATCACTGAAGCTTTCTTT.

The CDR3 nucleotides are TGTGCCAGCAACAACGGGGATTCACCCCTCCACTTT. This encodes CASNNGDSPLHF. The V call is TRBV6-1, the J call TRBJ1-6; D remains unclear. V dropped 7 bases and J dropped 8 bases, with 9 bases sitting between them. From germline, CDR1 is MNHNS and CDR2 SASEGT. The CDR3 covers 12 residues.